The 2 T cell receptor beta chains below were found in one sample sequenced in a study of blood T cell repertoires in COVID-19. Profiling relied on immunoSEQ multiplex PCR, and the TCRdb table lists in-frame clones only, not all of them. Of 250,000 or so clones in the sample, 89% were seen once. The sequenced sample consisted of peripheral blood. The receptors originated from a woman between 35 and 50 years old who had recovered from COVID-19.

V and J are TRBV7-8 and TRBJ2-5, with a tentative D call TRBD2 (5 bases). The CDR3 loop spans 17 amino acids. V was clipped by 5 bases and J by 4 bases, with 23 bases between them. The germline V gene encodes CDR1 SGHVS and CDR2 FQNEAQ. CDR3 region: CASSRIYSGSKGETQYF. As DNA, the CDR3 is TGTGCCAGCAGCCGAATCTATTCTGGGAGCAAAGGAGAGACCCAGTACTTC.

This clone was counted a single time. The chain has TRBV5-1 and TRBJ2-3; 8 positions match TRBD2. Germline CDR1 reads SGHRS; CDR2 reads YFSETQ. CDR3 size: 15 residues. V lost 0 bases, J lost 2 bases, and 2 bases stayed unmatched. CDR3 DNA sequence: TGCGCCAGCAGCTTGGCTAGCGGGCCCACAGATACGCAGTATTTT. It is translated as CASSLASGPTDTQYF. The whole variable domain, filled in from reference TRBV5-1 and TRBJ2-3, reads KAGVTQTPRYLIKTRGQQVTLSCSPISGHRSVSWYQQTPGQGLQFLFEYFSETQRNKGNFPGRFSGRQFSNSRSEMNVSTLELGDSALYLCASSLASGPTDTQYFGPGTRLTVL.